A selection of T cell receptor beta chains follows, all from one sample in a study of PD-1 blockade in classical Hodgkin lymphoma. Profiling relied on immunoSEQ multiplex PCR, and the TCRdb table lists in-frame clones only, not all of them. Found here are about 22,000 clones, roughly nine tenths of them singletons; the top ten hold around 0.53%. The sequenced sample was CD4+ T cells from blood. These receptors were taken from a human donor with classical Hodgkin lymphoma. The CDR3 runs from the conserved cysteine through the conserved F or W. The D gene is left open where the match is weak. Expanded clones are given a class, and other clones once, few, many or no size at all.

V gene	J gene	clone size	D gene	CDR3 DNA	CDR3 protein
TRBV6-6	TRBJ1-6	-	-	TGTGCCAGCAGTTATGGGGCAGGAAATTCACCCCTCCACTTT	CASSYGAGNSPLHF
TRBV9	TRBJ1-4	-	-	TGTGCCAGCAGCGTAGGGTACGGGGTTGTTGGGACTAATGAAAAACTGTTTTTT	CASSVGYGVVGTNEKLFF
TRBV11-1	TRBJ2-5	-	-	TGTGCCAGCAGCTTAGTACCGAACCAAGAGACCCAGTACTTC	CASSLVPNQETQYF
TRBV29-1	TRBJ2-1	-	-	TGCAGCGTTATGGGGCCCGGGTTGAGGAACAATGAGCAGTTCTTC	CSVMGPGLRNNEQFF
TRBV28	TRBJ2-2	-	-	TGTGCCAGCAGGGAACCGAACACCGGGGAGCTGTTTTTT	CASREPNTGELFF
TRBV7-2	TRBJ1-4	-	-	TGTGCCAGCAGCTTATCAGCAACTAATGAAAAACTGTTTTTT	CASSLSATNEKLFF
TRBV2	TRBJ2-7	-	TRBD1	TGTGCCAGCGCCACCGGGACAGGGGTGGGGGAGCAGTACTTC	CASATGTGVGEQYF
TRBV6-1	TRBJ2-5	-	-	TGTGCCAGCAGTGAAGGTGTCCAGACCCAAGAGACCCAGTACTTC	CASSEGVQTQETQYF
TRBV9	TRBJ2-7	-	TRBD2	TGTGCCAGCAGCGTAGAGGCTAGCGGGGGGTCCTACGAGCAGTACTTC	CASSVEASGGSYEQYF
TRBV2	TRBJ1-4	-	-	TGTGCCAGCAGTGATACAAAGGGGCCAGGGTGGGCTGAAAAACTGTTTTTT	CASSDTKGPGWAEKLFF
TRBV7-9	TRBJ1-2	-	TRBD1	TGTGCCAGCAGCTTGGGGGACAGGGCGGGTGGCTACACCTTC	CASSLGDRAGGYTF
TRBV4-1	TRBJ1-1	once	-	TGCGCCAGCAGCCAAGGGACACCGAACACTGAAGCTTTCTTT	CASSQGTPNTEAFF
TRBV5-1	TRBJ2-1	-	TRBD2	TGCGCCAGCAGCCGCAGCGGGGGGGTATCCTACAATGAGCAGTTCTTC	CASSRSGGVSYNEQFF
TRBV2	TRBJ2-7	once	TRBD1	TGTGCCAGCAGGTCTGTCGACAGGGTGGGCTCCTACGAGCAGTACTTC	CASRSVDRVGSYEQYF
TRBV4-1	TRBJ1-5	-	-	TGCGCCAGCAGCCAAGGTCTGGGTCGTTACAATCAGCCCCAGCATTTT	CASSQGLGRYNQPQHF
TRBV7-3	TRBJ2-2	-	-	TGTGCCAGCAGGTTAACAGGGTCAAACACCGGGGAGCTGTTTTTT	CASRLTGSNTGELFF
TRBV15	TRBJ1-5	-	TRBD1	TGTGCCACCAGCAGAGATCAGGGGGATCAGCCCCAGCATTTT	CATSRDQGDQPQHF
TRBV5-1	TRBJ2-2	-	-	TGCGCCAGCAGCTTGGCCCAGGGGCCAGGGACCGGGGAGCTGTTTTTT	CASSLAQGPGTGELFF
TRBV19	TRBJ2-2	-	-	TGTGCCAGTAGTTCGCCGGGGGAGAACACCGGGGAGCTGTTTTTT	CASSSPGENTGELFF
TRBV11-2	TRBJ2-7	-	TRBD1	TGTGCCAGCAGCAACCGACAGGGAAACCGCGAGCAGTACTTC	CASSNRQGNREQYF
TRBV4-1	TRBJ2-1	-	TRBD2	TGCGCCAGCAGCCAAGAGGCAACGGCGGGGGGGAGTGAGCAGTTCTTC	CASSQEATAGGSEQFF
TRBV11-2	TRBJ1-1	-	-	TGTGCCAGCAGCTTAGGGAGGAACACTGAAGCTTTCTTT	CASSLGRNTEAFF
TRBV5-1	TRBJ2-3	-	-	TGCGCCAGCAGCTTGGTAGGAGACCCTAGCACAGATACGCAGTATTTT	CASSLVGDPSTDTQYF
TRBV10-2	TRBJ2-2	-	-	TGCGCCAGCAGTGTTGGGGTGAACACCGGGGAGCTGTTTTTT	CASSVGVNTGELFF
TRBV7-2	TRBJ2-7	-	-	TGTGCCAGCAGCTATCAACCGGGACATACCTACGAGCAGTACTTC	CASSYQPGHTYEQYF
TRBV7-9	TRBJ2-5	-	-	TGTGCCAGCAGCCTTTCCGCGGCGACCCAGTACTTC	CASSLSAATQYF
TRBV11-2	TRBJ2-2	-	TRBD2	TGTGCCAGCAGCTTAGTTCCCCTAGCGGCGAACACCGGGGAGCTGTTTTTT	CASSLVPLAANTGELFF
TRBV7-2	TRBJ2-3	-	TRBD2	TGTGCCAGCAGCCGGACTAGCGGGGGGCGCGGTACGCAGTATTTT	CASSRTSGGRGTQYF
TRBV7-8	TRBJ2-7	once	-	TGTGCCAGCAGCTTGGATCTAGGGGAGAGCTCCTACGAGCAGTACTTC	CASSLDLGESSYEQYF
TRBV5-1	TRBJ2-4	-	TRBD1	TGCGCCAGCAGCTTAACGGGACAGGGAAATTTTCAGTACTTC	CASSLTGQGNFQYF
TRBV4-3	TRBJ2-4	-	-	TGCGCCAGCAGCCAACTAACAGGCCCAGGGGCCAAAAACATTCAGTACTTC	CASSQLTGPGAKNIQYF
TRBV19	TRBJ2-5	-	-	TGTGCCAGTAGTACCGGACCGCAAGAGACCCAGTACTTC	CASSTGPQETQYF
TRBV18	TRBJ2-3	-	TRBD2	TGTGCCAGCTCACCACCATCCCAGCGGGGGTCACGGAGCACAGATACGCAGTATTTT	CASSPPSQRGSRSTDTQYF
TRBV12-5	TRBJ1-3	once	-	TGTGCTAGTTCTGCGTCTGGAAACACCATATATTTT	CASSASGNTIYF
TRBV19	TRBJ2-7	-	-	TGTGCCAGTAGTATGGATCCGGATCACGAGCAGTACTTC	CASSMDPDHEQYF
TRBV30	TRBJ2-7	-	-	TGTGCCTGGAGTCGGGTTGGTGGTCCGTCCGGCTACACCGAGCAGTACTTC	CAWSRVGGPSGYTEQYF
TRBV25-1	TRBJ2-2	-	TRBD1	TGTGCCAGCAGTGATGACAGGGGGAACACCGGGGAGCTGTTTTTT	CASSDDRGNTGELFF
TRBV9	TRBJ2-1	once	-	TGTGCCAGCAGCGTTCCAGGGAACCATGAGCAGTTCTTC	CASSVPGNHEQFF
TRBV25-1	TRBJ2-5	-	TRBD1	TGTGCCAGCAGTCTGACAGGGACCCTGGAGACCCAGTACTTC	CASSLTGTLETQYF
TRBV7-8	TRBJ2-5	-	-	TGTGCCAGCAGCTTAGCCCCGGGCGGAATTAGGATAGAGACCCAGTACTTC	CASSLAPGGIRIETQYF
TRBV19	TRBJ2-1	-	-	TGTGCCAGTAGCCTGGAGGGGGGAGCCTACAATGAGCAGTTCTTC	CASSLEGGAYNEQFF
TRBV4-3	TRBJ1-3	-	-	TGCGCCAGCAGCCAAGAACCTCCAGGGGAGAACTCTGGAAACACCATATATTTT	CASSQEPPGENSGNTIYF
TRBV7-2	TRBJ2-1	-	TRBD2	TGTGCCAGCAGCGGAACTAGCGGGGGGTATGATGAGCAGTTCTTC	CASSGTSGGYDEQFF
TRBV18	TRBJ1-2	once	TRBD1	TGTGCCAGCTCAACCCCCGGGACAGAGTACTATGGCTACACCTTC	CASSTPGTEYYGYTF
TRBV30	TRBJ1-2	-	-	TGTGCATGGGACGGGGAAACAGGGTTGGCTAACTATGGCTACACCTTC	CAWDGETGLANYGYTF
TRBV7-9	TRBJ1-1	-	-	TGTGCCAGCAGCTTATTGGCACGGGAAGCTTTCTTT	CASSLLAREAFF
TRBV7-2	TRBJ1-2	-	-	TGTGCCAGCAGCTTAGTTTATAACTATGGCTACACCTTC	CASSLVYNYGYTF
TRBV6-5	TRBJ2-7	-	-	TGTGCCAGCAGTTACTCGGGGTCCAGGGAGTATAACGAGCAGTACTTC	CASSYSGSREYNEQYF
TRBV2	TRBJ2-1	-	-	TGTGCCAGCAGCTACTACAATGAGCAGTTCTTC	CASSYYNEQFF
TRBV5-1	TRBJ2-3	-	-	TGCGCCAGCAGCTTGGGCGGGGATCCTTGGGCAGATACGCAGTATTTT	CASSLGGDPWADTQYF
TRBV18	TRBJ1-1	-	-	TGTGCCAGCTCCCGCGAAGGCTCGATGAACACTGAAGCTTTCTTT	CASSREGSMNTEAFF
TRBV11-2	TRBJ2-1	-	TRBD1	TGTGCCAGCAGCTTATTGTCGAGGGGGCCTTGGAATGAGCAGTTCTTC	CASSLLSRGPWNEQFF
TRBV11-2	TRBJ2-7	-	TRBD2	TGTGCCAGCAGCTACAGCGGGGCAGGAGCCTACGAGCAGTACTTC	CASSYSGAGAYEQYF
TRBV6-5	TRBJ2-7	-	-	TGTGCCAGCCGGGACACTCTCTACGAGCAGTACTTC	CASRDTLYEQYF
TRBV5-1	TRBJ1-1	-	-	TGCGCCAGCAGCTTATCGGGGACGAACACTGAAGCTTTCTTT	CASSLSGTNTEAFF
TRBV10-3	TRBJ1-2	-	-	TGTGCCATCAGTGGACAAGGGGTGGGGGGCAACTATGGCTACACCTTC	CAISGQGVGGNYGYTF
TRBV6-5	TRBJ1-3	few	-	TGTGCCAGCAGTTACTCCCTCCCGGGACTGGGAAACACCATATATTTT	CASSYSLPGLGNTIYF
TRBV2	TRBJ1-1	-	-	TGTGCCAGCAGTGAGGAGGCTTTCACGACTGAAGCTTTCTTT	CASSEEAFTTEAFF
TRBV5-4	TRBJ1-2	-	-	TGTGCCAGCAGCTCGAGAACTTTTTCTGGGGTATATGGCTACACCTTC	CASSSRTFSGVYGYTF
TRBV6-5	TRBJ2-7	-	-	TGTGCCAGCAGTTACTCTACGGAAACCTACGAGCAGTACTTC	CASSYSTETYEQYF